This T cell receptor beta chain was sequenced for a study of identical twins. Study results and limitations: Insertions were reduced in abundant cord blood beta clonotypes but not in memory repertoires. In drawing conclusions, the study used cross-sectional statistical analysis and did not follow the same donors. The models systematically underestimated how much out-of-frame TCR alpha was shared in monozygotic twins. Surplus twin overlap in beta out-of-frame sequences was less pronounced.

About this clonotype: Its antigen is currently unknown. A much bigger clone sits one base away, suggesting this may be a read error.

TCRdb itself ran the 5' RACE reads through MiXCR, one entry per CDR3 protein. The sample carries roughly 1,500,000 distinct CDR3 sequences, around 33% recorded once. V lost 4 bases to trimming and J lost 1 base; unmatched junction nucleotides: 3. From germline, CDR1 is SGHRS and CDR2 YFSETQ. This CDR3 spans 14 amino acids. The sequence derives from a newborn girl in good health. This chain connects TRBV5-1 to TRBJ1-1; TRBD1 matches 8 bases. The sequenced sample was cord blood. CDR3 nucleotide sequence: TGCGCCAGCAGCATCAGGGGGCCGAACACTGAAGCTTTCTTT. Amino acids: CASSIRGPNTEAFF.